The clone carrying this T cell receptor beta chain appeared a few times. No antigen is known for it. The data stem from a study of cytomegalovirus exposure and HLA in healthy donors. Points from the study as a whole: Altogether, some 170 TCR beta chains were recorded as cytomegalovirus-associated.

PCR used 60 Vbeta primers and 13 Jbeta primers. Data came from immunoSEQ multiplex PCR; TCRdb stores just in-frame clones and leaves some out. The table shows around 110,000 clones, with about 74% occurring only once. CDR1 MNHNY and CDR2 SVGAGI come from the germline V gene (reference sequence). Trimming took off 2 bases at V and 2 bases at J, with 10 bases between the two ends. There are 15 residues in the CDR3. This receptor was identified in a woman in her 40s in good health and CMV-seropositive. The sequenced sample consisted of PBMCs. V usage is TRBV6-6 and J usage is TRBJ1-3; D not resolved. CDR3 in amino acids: CASSYRQEAGNTIYF. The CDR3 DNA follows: TGTGCCAGCAGTTACCGGCAGGAAGCTGGAAACACCATATATTTT.